Below, one TCR beta chain is given with its context. TCRdb keeps only in-frame clones here, not all; method: immunoSEQ multiplex PCR. This table holds 25,000 to 30,000 clones, more than 65% found once. This record comes from a study of T cells in narcolepsy. Germline CDR1 reads SGDLS; CDR2 reads YYNGEE. The CDR3 loop spans 15 amino acids. The junction had 11 bases not matched to a gene; V was cut back by 4 bases and J by 7 bases. The material sequenced was memory (CD45RA-) CD4+ T cells from blood. V usage is TRBV9 and J usage is TRBJ2-7, with 10 bases fitting TRBD1. The TCR was taken from a human donor in good health. The CDR3 is CASSFGQGVFGEQYF. The CDR3 DNA follows: TGTGCCAGCAGCTTCGGACAGGGGGTATTCGGGGAGCAGTACTTC.